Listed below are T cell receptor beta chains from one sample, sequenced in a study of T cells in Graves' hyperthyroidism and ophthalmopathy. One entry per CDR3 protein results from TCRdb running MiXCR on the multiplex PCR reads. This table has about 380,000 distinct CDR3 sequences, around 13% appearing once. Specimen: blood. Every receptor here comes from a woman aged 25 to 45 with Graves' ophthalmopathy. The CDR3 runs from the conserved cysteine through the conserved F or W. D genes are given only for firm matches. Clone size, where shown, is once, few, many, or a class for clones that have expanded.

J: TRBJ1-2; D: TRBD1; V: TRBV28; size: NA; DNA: TGTGCCAGCAGTTTTTTGACAGGGGGCGGTGATGGCTACACCTTC; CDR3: CASSFLTGGGDGYTF
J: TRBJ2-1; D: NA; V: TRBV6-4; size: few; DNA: TGTGCCAGCAGCACCACAGGGAACAATGAGCAGTTCTTC; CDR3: CASSTTGNNEQFF
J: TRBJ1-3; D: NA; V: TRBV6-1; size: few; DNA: TGTGCCAGCAGCGTGAGGGGCTCTGGAAACACCATATATTTT; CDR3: CASSVRGSGNTIYF
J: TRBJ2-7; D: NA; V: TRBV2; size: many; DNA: TGTGCCAGCACCCCTTGGGGAGCGTCCATGGGAGAGCAGTACTTC; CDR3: CASTPWGASMGEQYF
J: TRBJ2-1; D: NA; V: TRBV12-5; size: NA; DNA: TGTGCTAGTGGTTTGGTACTAGGCCCAGACTACAATGAGCAGTTCTTC; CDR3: CASGLVLGPDYNEQFF
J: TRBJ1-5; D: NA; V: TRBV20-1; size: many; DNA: TGCAGTGCGACCAGTGGGAGACATGGTGGCAATCAGCCCCAGCATTTT; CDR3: CSATSGRHGGNQPQHF
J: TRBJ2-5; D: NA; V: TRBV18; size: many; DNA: TGTGCCAGCTCAATTCCGGAAGGGTACCAAGAGACCCAGTACTTC; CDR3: CASSIPEGYQETQYF
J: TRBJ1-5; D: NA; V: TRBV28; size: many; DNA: TGTGCCAGCAGTTTAGCAACAGGGTTCAATCAGCCCCAGCATTTT; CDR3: CASSLATGFNQPQHF
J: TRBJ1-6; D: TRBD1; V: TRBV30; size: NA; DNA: TGTGCCTGGACGGGACAGAAAAATTCACCCCTCCACTTT; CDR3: CAWTGQKNSPLHF
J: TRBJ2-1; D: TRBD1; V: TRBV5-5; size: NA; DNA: TGTGCCAGCAGCTTGGCGGGACAGGCCTACAATGAGCAGTTCTTC; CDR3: CASSLAGQAYNEQFF
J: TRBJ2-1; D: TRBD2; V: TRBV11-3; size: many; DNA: TGTGCCAGCAGCCCCGGGACTAGCGGGGGGGCCCACAATGAGCAGTTCTTC; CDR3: CASSPGTSGGAHNEQFF
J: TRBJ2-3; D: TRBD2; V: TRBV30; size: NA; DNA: TGTGCCTGGAGTGCGAGACTAGCGGGGGTCCTACGCACAGATACGCAGTATTTT; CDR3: CAWSARLAGVLRTDTQYF
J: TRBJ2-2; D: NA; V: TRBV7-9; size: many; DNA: TGTGCCAGCAGCTTATCGGGTACGAAACATAACACCGGGGAGCTGTTTTTT; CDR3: CASSLSGTKHNTGELFF
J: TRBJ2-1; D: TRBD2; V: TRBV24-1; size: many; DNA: TGTGCCACCAGTTACAGCGGGGGTTACAATGAGCAGTTCTTC; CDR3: CATSYSGGYNEQFF
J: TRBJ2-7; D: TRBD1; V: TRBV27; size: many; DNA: TGTGCCAGCAGTTCCGGGACAGGGGGCAATTACGAGCAGTACTTC; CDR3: CASSSGTGGNYEQYF
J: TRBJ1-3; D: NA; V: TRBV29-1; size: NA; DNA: TGCAGCGTCGCCCGACGTGGCTCTGGAAACACCATATATTTT; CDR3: CSVARRGSGNTIYF
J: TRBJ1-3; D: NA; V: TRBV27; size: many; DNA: TGTGCCAGCAGTTACGACGGCAGCTCTGGAAACACCATATATTTT; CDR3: CASSYDGSSGNTIYF
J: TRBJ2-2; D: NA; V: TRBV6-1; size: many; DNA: TGTGCCAGCAGTCCCCCGGTGGAGGACACCGGGGAGCTGTTTTTT; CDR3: CASSPPVEDTGELFF
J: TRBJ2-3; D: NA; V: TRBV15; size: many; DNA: TGTGCCACCAGCCCAGGACAGCAGCCTAGCACAGATACGCAGTATTTT; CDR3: CATSPGQQPSTDTQYF